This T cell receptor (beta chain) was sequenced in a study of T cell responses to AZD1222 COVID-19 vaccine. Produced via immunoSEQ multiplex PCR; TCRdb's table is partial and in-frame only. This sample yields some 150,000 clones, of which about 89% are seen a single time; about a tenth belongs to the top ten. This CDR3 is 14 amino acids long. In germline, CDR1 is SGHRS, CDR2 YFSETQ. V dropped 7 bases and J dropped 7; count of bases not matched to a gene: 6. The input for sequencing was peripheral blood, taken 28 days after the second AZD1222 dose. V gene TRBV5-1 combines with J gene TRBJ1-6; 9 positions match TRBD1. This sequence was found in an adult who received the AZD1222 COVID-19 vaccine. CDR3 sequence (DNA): TGCGCCAGCCTAACCGGGACAGGGAATTCACCCCTCCACTTT. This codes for CASLTGTGNSPLHF. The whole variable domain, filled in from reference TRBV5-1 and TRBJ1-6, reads KAGVTQTPRYLIKTRGQQVTLSCSPISGHRSVSWYQQTPGQGLQFLFEYFSETQRNKGNFPGRFSGRQFSNSRSEMNVSTLELGDSALYLCASLTGTGNSPLHFGNGTRLTVT.